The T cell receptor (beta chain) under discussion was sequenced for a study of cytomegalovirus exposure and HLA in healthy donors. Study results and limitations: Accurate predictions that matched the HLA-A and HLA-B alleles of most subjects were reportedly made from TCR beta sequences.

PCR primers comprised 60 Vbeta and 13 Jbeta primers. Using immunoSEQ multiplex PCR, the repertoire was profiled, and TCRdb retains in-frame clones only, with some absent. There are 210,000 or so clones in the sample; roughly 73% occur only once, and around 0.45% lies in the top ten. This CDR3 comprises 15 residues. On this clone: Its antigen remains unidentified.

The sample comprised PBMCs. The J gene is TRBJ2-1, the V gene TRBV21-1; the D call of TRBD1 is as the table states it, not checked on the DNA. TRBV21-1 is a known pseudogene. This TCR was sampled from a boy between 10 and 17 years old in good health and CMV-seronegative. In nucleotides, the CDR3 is TGTGCCAGCAGCCCCGGGACAGGGGATTGCAATGAGCAGTTCTTC. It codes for CASSPGTGDCNEQFF.